This T cell receptor (beta chain) was identified in a study of blood T cell repertoires in COVID-19. As for the study in general: Samples of COVID-19 (acute and convalescent) were obtained from the United States, Italy and Spain. Sources were T cells, B-cell-depleted T cells, or PBMCs; the material itself was cDNA or gDNA.

In the authors' workflow: It was from reference gene primer amplification that nucleated cell counts were estimated. The assay was immunoSEQ multiplex PCR, and TCRdb's table has in-frame clones only and misses some. The DNA gave D and trimming, while V, J and clone size come from that table. The sample includes more than 45,000 clones, about 90% of them seen just once. Germline CDR1 LNHNV, CDR2 YYDKDF (reference sequence). The V and J ends lost 2 bases and 5 bases, in that order; junction bases with no gene match: 9. The CDR3 has 16 amino acids. Specimen: peripheral blood. J is TRBJ2-1 and V is TRBV15; TRBD2 aligns across 7 bases. The TCR sequence derives from a human donor in a cohort sampled during active COVID-19. CDR3 region: CATSRQRGQVHNEQFF. In DNA form, the CDR3 reads TGTGCCACCAGCAGACAGCGGGGCCAGGTACACAATGAGCAGTTCTTC.